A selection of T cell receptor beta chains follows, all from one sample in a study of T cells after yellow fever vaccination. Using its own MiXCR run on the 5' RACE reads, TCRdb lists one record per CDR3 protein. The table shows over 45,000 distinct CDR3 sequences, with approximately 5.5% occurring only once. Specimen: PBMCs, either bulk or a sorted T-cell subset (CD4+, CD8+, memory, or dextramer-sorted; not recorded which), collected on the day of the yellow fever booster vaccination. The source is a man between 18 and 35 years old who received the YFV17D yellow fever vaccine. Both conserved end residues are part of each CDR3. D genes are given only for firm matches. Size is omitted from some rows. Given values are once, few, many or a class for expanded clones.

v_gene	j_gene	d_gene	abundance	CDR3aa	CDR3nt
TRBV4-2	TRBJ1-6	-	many	CASSQVPNSPLHF	TGTGCCAGCAGCCAAGTACCGAATTCACCCCTCCACTTT
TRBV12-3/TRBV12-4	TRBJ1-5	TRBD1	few	CASGGTGASRNQPQHF	TGTGCCAGCGGGGGGACAGGGGCTTCCCGCAATCAGCCCCAGCATTTT
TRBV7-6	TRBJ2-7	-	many	CASSEEGGDSYEQYF	TGTGCCAGCAGCGAGGAAGGAGGGGACTCCTACGAGCAGTACTTC
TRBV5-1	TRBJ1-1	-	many	CASRDKALATEAFF	TGCGCCAGCAGGGATAAAGCCCTCGCCACTGAAGCTTTCTTT
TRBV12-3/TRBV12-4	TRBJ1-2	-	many	CASSSNRDYLYGYTF	TGTGCCAGCAGTTCGAACCGGGACTACCTCTATGGCTACACCTTC
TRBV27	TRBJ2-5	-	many	CASSFHRGDTAGETQYF	TGTGCCAGCAGTTTCCATAGGGGGGACACTGCTGGAGAGACCCAGTACTTC
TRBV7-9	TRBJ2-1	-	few	CASSTTLLNEQFF	TGTGCCAGCAGCACTACGCTTCTCAATGAGCAGTTCTTC
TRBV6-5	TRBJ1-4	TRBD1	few	CASRQVGGADEKLFF	TGTGCCAGCCGGCAAGTAGGGGGCGCAGATGAAAAACTGTTTTTT
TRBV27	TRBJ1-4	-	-	CASSFIPGELFF	TGTGCCAGCAGTTTTATACCGGGGGAACTGTTTTTT
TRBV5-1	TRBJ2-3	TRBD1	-	CASSPGQARGDTQYF	TGCGCCAGCAGCCCCGGACAGGCTAGAGGAGATACGCAGTATTTT
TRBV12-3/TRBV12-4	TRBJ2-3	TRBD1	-	CASCPQGQPNTDTQYF	TGTGCCAGCTGTCCCCAGGGACAGCCTAACACAGATACGCAGTATTTT
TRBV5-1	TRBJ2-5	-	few	CASSLEQETQYF	TGCGCCAGCAGCTTGGAACAAGAGACCCAGTACTTC
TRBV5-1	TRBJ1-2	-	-	CASSPLTGGYTF	TGCGCCAGCAGCCCACTGACCGGTGGCTACACCTTC
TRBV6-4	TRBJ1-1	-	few	CASRVQKAFF	TGTGCCAGCAGGGTGCAGAAAGCTTTCTTT
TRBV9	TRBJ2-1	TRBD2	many	CASTTSGGVNEQFF	TGTGCCAGCACCACTAGCGGGGGGGTCAATGAGCAGTTCTTC
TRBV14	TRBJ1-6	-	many	CASSQVPQGVYSSPLHF	TGTGCCAGCAGCCAAGTACCCCAGGGTGTTTATAGTTCACCCCTCCACTTT
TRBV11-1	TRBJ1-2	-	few	CASSLGGTSYGYTF	TGTGCCAGCAGCTTAGGAGGAACCAGCTATGGCTACACCTTC
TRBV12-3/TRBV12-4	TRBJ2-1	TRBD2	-	CASSVEGLAAYNEQFF	TGTGCCAGCAGTGTTGAAGGACTAGCGGCCTACAATGAGCAGTTCTTC
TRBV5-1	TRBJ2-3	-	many	CASSLEAGEADTQYF	TGCGCCAGCAGCTTGGAGGCAGGGGAGGCAGATACGCAGTATTTT
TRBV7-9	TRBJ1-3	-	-	CASSSRVAGNTIYF	TGTGCCAGCAGCTCCAGGGTTGCCGGAAACACCATATATTTT